This T cell receptor (beta chain) comes out of a study of vaccination and CD4 T cells after COVID-19. Trimming took off 7 bases at V and 6 bases at J, with 16 bases between the two ends. This CDR3 has 14 residues. Germline loops: CDR1 SGHAT, CDR2 FQNNGV. With the Oncomine TCR Beta short-read assay, DNA from cultured CD4+ T cells was sequenced. One entry per CDR3 protein, called by TCRdb with MiXCR from the PCR reads. Here the sample spans approximately 11,000 distinct CDR3 sequences, about 42% being singletons. About this clonotype itself: Its antigen remains unidentified.

This sample's treatment: roughly ten-day PBMC culture with coronavirus spike peptide pools or control peptides (ViraFEST assay). ViraFEST stimulated the growth of antigen-specific T cells using peptide pools and subsequently profiled their TCRs by sequencing. The sample was CD4+ T cells from blood, cultured in vitro. The V call is TRBV11-2, the J call TRBJ2-1; tentatively, D is TRBD1 (7 bases). This sequence originates from a human donor who had recovered from COVID-19. This chain's CDR3 is CASTSRGQTNEQFF. The CDR3 DNA reads as TGTGCCAGCACCTCGCGGGGACAGACCAATGAGCAGTTCTTC.